This T cell receptor beta chain was captured in a study of blood T cell repertoires in COVID-19. Study-wide context: COVID-19 samples from acute and convalescent phases originated in the United States, Italy and Spain. Nucleic acid was either cDNA or gDNA, and it came from T cells, B-cell-depleted T cells, or PBMCs.

Authors' analysis steps: By means of reference gene primer amplification, nucleated cell counts were estimated. Clones were read by immunoSEQ multiplex PCR, and TCRdb kept only the in-frame ones, dropping some. The DNA was the basis for D and trimming; V, J and clone size are from that table. The table records around 35,000 clones, roughly 86% of them present only once. The material sequenced was peripheral blood. This TCR came from a human donor in a cohort sampled during active COVID-19.

The CDR3 loop reads CASSLHRASNYGYTF. The CDR3 DNA follows: TGTGCCAGCAGCTTACACAGGGCTTCTAACTATGGCTACACCTTC. J is TRBJ1-2 and V is TRBV7-8, with D possibly TRBD1 on 6 matching bases. The germline V gene has CDR1 SGHVS and CDR2 FQNEAQ. Deletions cut 2 bases from V and 0 bases from J, with 10 bases between. The CDR3 is 15 amino acids.